This TCR beta chain was found in a study of siplizumab effects on memory and regulatory T cells. Clones were read by immunoSEQ multiplex PCR, and TCRdb kept only the in-frame ones, dropping some. Of around 4,500 clones detected, roughly 50% appear once; the ten largest clones hold about 3.8%. Study-wide findings and caveats: Memory T cells appeared less diverse than naive cells, which seemed to contribute substantially to alloresponse. Siplizumab significantly reduced alloreactive sequences traceable to unstimulated CD4+ memory cells.

Trimming took 5 bases from V and 6 from J, leaving 11 bases between them. The CDR3 consists of 13 residues. CDR1 and CDR2 (germline): MNHEY, SMNVEV (reference sequence). This clone was recorded a few times. Its cognate antigen is unknown. Cells from the mixed lymphocyte reaction were cocultured for 6 days at 37°C. The sequencing input was CFSE-low (dividing) CD4+ T cells sorted from an allogeneic mixed lymphocyte reaction. The chain has TRBV27 and TRBJ2-1; D is unresolved. The receptor was derived from a human donor in good health; the cells came from an allogeneic mixed lymphocyte reaction. Some clones in this sample may be carry-over from other donors' samples. CDR3 coding DNA: TGTGCCAGCAGTCCGTATCCAGGCAATGAGCAGTTCTTC. Translating it yields CASSPYPGNEQFF.